This TCR beta chain is from a study of T cell changes during pregnancy in multiple sclerosis. Some clones are missing from TCRdb's copy, which holds only in-frame ones; the method was immunoSEQ multiplex PCR. The data show 30,000 to 45,000 clones, around 91% seen once. Germline V gene lookup returns CDR1 SNHLY and CDR2 FYNNEI. J lost 4 bases, V lost 5 bases, and 5 bases had no gene match. The CDR3 runs to 15 residues. The V and J genes are TRBV2 and TRBJ2-1, with TRBD2 matching over 10 bases. The specimen comprised CD4+ T cells from peripheral blood mononuclear cells, sampled in the second trimester of pregnancy. This TCR was sampled from a female donor in good health, enrolled as a control in a pregnancy study. The CDR3 DNA reads as TGTGCCAGCAGTCGACTAGCGGGTCGGTACAATGAGCAGTTCTTC. It yields the protein CASSRLAGRYNEQFF.